A single sample is the source of the 30 T cell receptor beta chains below, sequenced in a study of cytomegalovirus exposure and HLA in healthy donors. 13 Jbeta primers and 60 Vbeta primers were used for the PCR. Some clones are missing from TCRdb's copy, which holds only in-frame ones; the method was immunoSEQ multiplex PCR. This table has tens of thousands of clones, more than 75% appearing once. The specimen was PBMCs. These receptor sequences come from a male donor in good health and CMV-seropositive.

This chain joins TRBV9 and TRBJ1-6; tentative D call: TRBD1 (5 bases). Trimming pared 0 bases from V and 7 bases from J, leaving 8 bases between. CDR1 is SGDLS and CDR2 is YYNGEE in the germline V gene. The CDR3 runs 14 residues. In DNA form, the CDR3 reads TGTGCCAGCAGCGTAGCGGGGGACAATTCACCCCTCCACTTT. Protein: CASSVAGDNSPLHF.

This chain's CDR3 is CASSSGLNTEAFF. The CDR3 DNA reads TGTGCCAGCAGTTCGGGTTTGAACACTGAAGCTTTCTTT. This sequence joins TRBV28 and TRBJ1-1; no definite D call. V lost 4 bases and J 0 bases, leaving 6 bases between the germline ends. The CDR3 extends over 13 amino acids. The germline gives CDR1 MDHEN, CDR2 SYDVKM. The full variable domain, rest sourced from reference TRBV28 and TRBJ1-1, is DVKVTQSSRYLVKRTGEKVFLECVQDMDHENMFWYRQDPGLGLRLIYFSYDVKMKEKGDIPEGYSVSREKKERFSLILESASTNQTSMYLCASSSGLNTEAFFGQGTRLTVV.

The chain links TRBV5-1 to TRBJ2-5; no definite D call. With 4 bases removed from V and 12 bases from J, the gap between germline ends came to 19 bases. The CDR3 sequence is 13 residues long. Germline CDR1 is SGHRS and CDR2 is YFSETQ. The CDR3 reads CASSLLGSRLKYF. The CDR3 region has the DNA TGCGCCAGCAGCCTATTGGGTTCGAGGCTAAAGTACTTC.

In DNA, the CDR3 is TGTGCCAGCAGTCCTGGGACAAGGCACGGCTACACCTTC. As protein: CASSPGTRHGYTF. This chain links TRBV27 with TRBJ1-2; possibly TRBD1 for D (6 bases). The CDR3 loop spans 13 amino acids. Germline loops: CDR1 MNHEY, CDR2 SMNVEV (reference sequence). The V end was cut by 5 bases, the J end by 8 bases, with 15 bases between.

This rearrangement joins TRBV5-1 to TRBJ1-4; D remains ambiguous. The CDR3 is 13 amino acids. Germline assignment: CDR1 SGHRS and CDR2 YFSETQ. Trimming stripped 4 bases from V and 0 bases from J, with 4 bases between. For the CDR3, the DNA is TGCGCCAGCAGCAGAGCAACTAATGAAAAACTGTTTTTT. Encoded protein: CASSRATNEKLFF.

The chain couples TRBV18 to TRBJ2-1; 7 bases fit TRBD1. CDR3 length: 13 residues. Germline assignment: CDR1 KGHSH and CDR2 LQKENI. The junction had 7 bases not matched to a gene; V was cut back by 4 bases and J by 10 bases. The CDR3 reads CASSLQTGTEQFF. The CDR3 DNA reads TGTGCCAGCTCACTTCAGACAGGGACAGAGCAGTTCTTC.

The genes are TRBV5-4 and TRBJ1-1, with TRBD1 matching 9 bases. In germline, CDR1 is SGHNT, CDR2 YYREEE (reference sequence). CDR3 length equals 17 residues. J lost 0 bases, V lost 5 bases, and 11 bases had no gene match. CDR3 coding DNA: TGTGCCAGCAGGCTACCAACAGGGGGCAAGATGAACACTGAAGCTTTCTTT. It translates to CASRLPTGGKMNTEAFF.

The chain carries TRBV2 and TRBJ1-5, with TRBD1 as a possible D gene (6 bases). Germline V gives CDR1 SNHLY, CDR2 FYNNEI. The CDR3 contains 13 residues. Trimming removed 8 bases from V and 0 bases from J, with 8 bases in between. CDR3 sequence: CASRQDSNQPQHF. The CDR3 region has the DNA TGTGCCAGCCGACAGGATAGCAATCAGCCCCAGCATTTT.

The chain links TRBV4-1 to TRBJ1-6; no firm D call. Germline loops: CDR1 MGHRA, CDR2 YSYEKL. This CDR3 contains 16 residues. V was clipped by 1 base and J by 7 bases, with 14 bases between them. CDR3 sequence: CASSQGAPVLNSPLHF. CDR3 nucleotide sequence: TGCGCCAGCAGCCAAGGCGCTCCGGTCCTGAATTCACCCCTCCACTTT.

The rearrangement links TRBV2 to TRBJ2-5, with TRBD2 as a possible D gene (6 bases). V was pared by 8 bases and J by 5 bases, with 24 bases between. Germline V gives CDR1 SNHLY, CDR2 FYNNEI. The CDR3 extends over 16 amino acids. The CDR3 is CASVGGRRGAFETQYF. The CDR3 DNA sequence: TGTGCCAGCGTTGGAGGAAGACGCGGGGCGTTTGAGACCCAGTACTTC. The full variable domain, its missing parts supplied by reference TRBV2 and TRBJ2-5, is EPEVTQTPSHQVTQMGQEVILRCVPISNHLYFYWYRQILGQKVEFLVSFYNNEISEKSEIFDDQFSVERPDGSNFTLKIRSTKLEDSAMYFCASVGGRRGAFETQYFGPGTRLLVL.

The V gene is TRBV7-6, the J gene TRBJ2-1; D possibly corresponds to TRBD2 (5 bases). CDR3 size: 15 residues. CDR1 and CDR2 (germline): SGHVS, FNYEAQ. V was cut by 5 bases and J by 5 bases, with 16 bases left in between. The DNA of the CDR3 is TGTGCCAGCAGCGAAGGCACGGGATCCAACAATGAGCAGTTCTTC. Amino acid sequence: CASSEGTGSNNEQFF.

This clone has more than one count but fewer than ten. V and J are TRBV9 and TRBJ2-7; 9 nucleotides match TRBD1. Germline V CDR1 and CDR2: SGDLS, YYNGEE. V was pared by 1 base and J by 6 bases, with 2 bases of the junction left unmatched. The CDR3 has 13 residues. The DNA for the CDR3 is TGTGCCAGCAGCGTAAGGACAGGGGTCGAGCAGTACTTC. It specifies CASSVRTGVEQYF.

This sequence joins TRBV6-6 and TRBJ1-4; 7 bases line up with TRBD1. V lost 8 bases and J lost 5; bases outside the gene matches: 11. Germline-derived CDR1 and CDR2 are MNHNY and SVGAGI (reference sequence). This CDR3 is 15 amino acids long. This chain's CDR3 is CASRRQGRSNEKLFF. CDR3 bases: TGTGCCAGCCGTCGACAGGGCCGGTCGAATGAAAAACTGTTTTTT.

This clone was detected only a few times. This chain uses TRBV6-4 with TRBJ2-1; D possibly corresponds to TRBD2 (7 bases). Trimming cost V 6 bases and J 0 bases, with 15 bases left between them. CDR1 and CDR2 (germline): MRHNA, SNTAGT. The CDR3 loop spans 16 amino acids. CDR3 sequence: CASSRGGRSSYNEQFF. CDR3 DNA: TGTGCCAGCAGCCGCGGGGGCAGGAGCTCCTACAATGAGCAGTTCTTC.

The chain has TRBV11-3 and TRBJ2-2, with 7 bases fitting TRBD2. Germline lookup yields CDR1 SGHNT and CDR2 YENEEA. The CDR3 runs to 15 residues. V lost 4 bases, J lost 7 bases, and 9 bases stayed unmatched. This CDR3 is CASSWARGEGGELFF. CDR3 DNA sequence: TGTGCCAGCAGCTGGGCCCGAGGGGAGGGCGGGGAGCTGTTTTTT. Supplemented by reference TRBV11-3 and TRBJ2-2, the full variable domain reads EAGVVQSPRYKIIEKKQPVAFWCNPISGHNTLYWYLQNLGQGPELLIRYENEEAVDDSQLPKDRFSAERLKGVDSTLKIQPAELGDSAVYLCASSWARGEGGELFFGEGSRLTVL.

This clone was detected once. The CDR3 nucleotides read TGTGCCAGCAGCGGACAGGGTTGGTCCTACGAGCAGTACTTC. Its protein product is CASSGQGWSYEQYF. The chain has TRBV28 and TRBJ2-7; 8 positions match TRBD1. Trimming at V came to 6 bases and at J to 1 base, leaving 5 bases not matched to a gene. CDR1 and CDR2 from the germline V gene are MDHEN and SYDVKM. The CDR3 totals 14 residues. The full variable domain, in which reference TRBV28 and TRBJ2-7 provide the parts outside the CDR3, is DVKVTQSSRYLVKRTGEKVFLECVQDMDHENMFWYRQDPGLGLRLIYFSYDVKMKEKGDIPEGYSVSREKKERFSLILESASTNQTSMYLCASSGQGWSYEQYFGPGTRLTVT.

This clone was found a few times. The chain's CDR3 is CAWSYRDRNQPQHF. The CDR3 DNA reads TGTGCCTGGAGTTACCGGGACAGAAATCAGCCCCAGCATTTT. This rearrangement joins TRBV30 to TRBJ1-5; 7 nucleotides agree with TRBD1. This CDR3 is built from 14 residues. The trim removed 2 bases at V and 4 bases at J, leaving 5 bases unmatched. Germline-derived CDR1 and CDR2 are GTSNPN and SVGIG (reference sequence).

The chain combines TRBV6-5 with TRBJ1-1; weak D call: TRBD1 (5 bases). The V end was cut by 0 bases, the J end by 6 bases, with 14 bases between. From germline, CDR1 is MNHEY and CDR2 SVGAGI. This CDR3 has 15 amino acids. CDR3 nucleotides: TGTGCCAGCAGTTACTCGAGATCAAGGGACTCTGAAGCTTTCTTT. This encodes CASSYSRSRDSEAFF.

The chain has TRBV18 and TRBJ2-1; 11 bases agree with TRBD2. This CDR3 is 16 amino acids long. V lost 3 bases and J lost 5; bases outside the gene matches: 6. Germline-derived CDR1 and CDR2 are KGHSH and LQKENI. CDR3 DNA: TGTGCCAGCTCACCCCGCGGGGGACTAGCGGACAATGAGCAGTTCTTC. Translating gives CASSPRGGLADNEQFF.

This CDR3 reads CASSPVGGGSYNEQFF. The CDR3 DNA reads TGTGCCAGCTCCCCCGTGGGGGGGGGCTCCTACAATGAGCAGTTCTTC. V is TRBV7-9 and J is TRBJ2-1; 7 positions agree with TRBD2. The J segment lost 0 bases and the V segment lost 8 bases, leaving 10 bases of the junction unmatched. The V gene's germline CDR1 is SEHNR and CDR2 FQNEAQ (reference sequence). There are 16 residues in the CDR3. Drawing the rest from reference TRBV7-9 and TRBJ2-1, the complete variable domain is DTGVSQNPRHKITKRGQNVTFRCDPISEHNRLYWYRQTLGQGPEFLTYFQNEAQLEKSRLLSDRFSAERPKGSFSTLEIQRTEQGDSAMYLCASSPVGGGSYNEQFFGPGTRLTVL.

The chain has TRBV5-1 and TRBJ2-3, with TRBD1 as a possible D gene (5 bases). Germline CDR1 SGHRS, CDR2 YFSETQ. Trimming cost V 5 bases and J 1 base, with 17 bases left between them. This CDR3 has 16 residues. This chain's CDR3 is CASSPWQGSGTDTQYF. The CDR3, as DNA: TGCGCCAGCAGTCCTTGGCAGGGTTCAGGCACAGATACGCAGTATTTT.

J is TRBJ2-5 and V is TRBV4-3, with 7 bases identical to TRBD2. This CDR3 is built from 17 residues. Per germline, CDR1 LGHNA and CDR2 YSLEER. Losses at the gene ends were 1 base for V and 1 base for J; bases not matched to a gene: 9. In DNA, the CDR3 is TGCGCCAGCAGCCAAGCGGTGGCGGGGGAGCTCCAAGAGACCCAGTACTTC. Protein sequence: CASSQAVAGELQETQYF.

V usage is TRBV2 and J usage is TRBJ2-2, with a weak D call TRBD2 (5 bases). The CDR3 length is 13 residues. Per the germline V gene, CDR1 is SNHLY and CDR2 is FYNNEI. V shed 4 bases and J shed 6 bases, with 9 bases lying between them. The CDR3 reads CASSVRGSGELFF. The CDR3 DNA sequence: TGTGCCAGCAGTGTACGGGGATCCGGGGAGCTGTTTTTT.

V and J are TRBV5-4 and TRBJ2-7; TRBD1 aligns across 7 bases. There are 15 residues in the CDR3. Losses at the gene ends were 2 bases for V and 6 bases for J; bases not matched to a gene: 11. CDR1 SGHNT and CDR2 YYREEE come from the germline V gene (reference sequence). The CDR3 bases are TGTGCCAGCAGCTTAGGCGCAAGGGGGCTCTCCGAGCAGTACTTC. It specifies CASSLGARGLSEQYF.

CDR3: CASSQSPTSYEQYF. CDR3 DNA: TGTGCCAGCAGCCAATCCCCAACTTCCTACGAGCAGTACTTC. The gene calls are TRBV16 and TRBJ2-7; D unresolved. V was clipped by 0 bases and J by 1 base, with 7 bases between them. The CDR3 sequence is 14 residues long. The germline V gene has CDR1 KGHSY and CDR2 FQNENV. Looking up the rest from reference TRBV16 and TRBJ2-7 gives the full variable domain: GEEVAQTPKHLVRGEGQKAKLYCAPIKGHSYVFWYQQVLKNEFKFLISFQNENVFDETGMPKERFSAKCLPNSPCSLEIQATKLEDSAVYFCASSQSPTSYEQYFGPGTRLTVT.

Comments on this clone: At one of its ends the junction is not consistent with the germline gene, which may arise from a read error. The chain couples TRBV4-1 to TRBJ2-7; TRBD2 matches 12 bases. There are 16 residues in the CDR3. CDR1 and CDR2 (germline): MGHRA, YSYEKL. For the CDR3, the DNA is TGTGCCAGCAGCCAAGATCTAGCGGGAGGGGGGTACGAGCAGTACTTC. This encodes CASSQDLAGGGYEQYF.

The chain uses TRBV28 and TRBJ1-5; 10 bases match TRBD1. V shed 5 bases, J shed 6 bases, and the junction held 7 bases outside the gene matches. The CDR3 is 15 residues long. Germline V gene sequence: CDR1 MDHEN, CDR2 SYDVKM. For the CDR3, the DNA is TGTGCCAGCAGTGTCCGACAGGGGGCATGTCAGCCCCAGCATTTT. Its protein is CASSVRQGACQPQHF. Full variable domain (outside the CDR3, taken from reference TRBV28 and TRBJ1-5): DVKVTQSSRYLVKRTGEKVFLECVQDMDHENMFWYRQDPGLGLRLIYFSYDVKMKEKGDIPEGYSVSREKKERFSLILESASTNQTSMYLCASSVRQGACQPQHFGDGTRLSIL.

V usage is TRBV5-1 and J usage is TRBJ2-7; D may be TRBD2 (5 bases). Germline V gene data show CDR1 as SGHRS and CDR2 as YFSETQ. CDR3 length: 13 residues. Trimming removed 4 bases from V and 2 bases from J, with 10 bases in between. The CDR3 coding sequence is TGCGCCAGCAGCACCGCGCGGGCCTACGAGCAGTACTTC. Protein product: CASSTARAYEQYF.

The chain carries TRBV5-1 and TRBJ2-1; 10 positions agree with TRBD2. The CDR3 extends over 16 amino acids. With 2 bases clipped from V and 7 bases from J, the junction kept 9 bases outside the gene matches. Germline loops: CDR1 SGHRS, CDR2 YFSETQ. The CDR3 is CASSFGPSGGGNEQFF. DNA for the CDR3: TGCGCCAGCAGCTTTGGGCCTAGCGGGGGCGGGAATGAGCAGTTCTTC. Using reference TRBV5-1 and TRBJ2-1 for the parts outside the CDR3, the full variable domain is KAGVTQTPRYLIKTRGQQVTLSCSPISGHRSVSWYQQTPGQGLQFLFEYFSETQRNKGNFPGRFSGRQFSNSRSEMNVSTLELGDSALYLCASSFGPSGGGNEQFFGPGTRLTVL.

The gene calls are TRBV9 and TRBJ2-3; the match to TRBD2 covers 8 bases. With 3 bases clipped from V and 5 bases from J, the junction kept 8 bases outside the gene matches. CDR1 SGDLS and CDR2 YYNGEE come from the germline V gene. The CDR3 consists of 15 residues. The CDR3 nucleotides are TGTGCCAGCAGCGGCCCGACGGGGGGGGGAGATACGCAGTATTTT. Translating gives CASSGPTGGGDTQYF. The entire variable domain, with the rest obtained from reference TRBV9 and TRBJ2-3, is as follows: DSGVTQTPKHLITATGQRVTLRCSPRSGDLSVYWYQQSLDQGLQFLIQYYNGEERAKGNILERFSAQQFPDLHSELNLSSLELGDSALYFCASSGPTGGGDTQYFGPGTRLTVL.